This T cell receptor beta chain was captured by sequencing in a study of human T cells and chemical hapten exposure. Specified time point: healthy volunteer bleed at 6 weeks. Unseparated into fractions, whole blood served as the source from which total RNA was extracted. Study-wide findings and caveats: No alteration of TCRs above 1 in 1000 frequency was seen with DPC sensitization.

TCRdb reprocessed the RACE reads with MiXCR, giving one entry per CDR3 protein. This sample yields more than 75,000 distinct CDR3 sequences, of which about 8.6% are seen a single time; roughly 1.4% belongs to the top ten. This clonotype was counted between two and nine times. Its specificity is unknown. The germline CDR1 and CDR2 sequences are SQVTM and ANQGSEA. The CDR3 runs to 16 residues. V was shortened by 4 bases and J by 0 bases, with 18 bases between the two germline ends. J is TRBJ1-1 and V is TRBV29-1; D unresolved. The source is a male donor in good health. Some clones in this sample may be carry-over from other donors' samples. Source material: whole blood. CDR3 in DNA: TGCAGCGTTGTGAGTGACGTGTCCATAATGAACACTGAAGCTTTCTTT. Encoded protein: CSVVSDVSIMNTEAFF.